This passage covers 3 T cell receptor beta chains from one sample sequenced in a study of blood T cell repertoires in COVID-19. Sequencing used immunoSEQ multiplex PCR; TCRdb keeps in-frame clones, though not all of them. Among 150,000 or so clones listed, roughly 80% were seen once. The material sequenced was peripheral blood. The receptors shown here come from a woman aged 35 to 49 with COVID-19, enrolled during active disease.

This chain links TRBV2 with TRBJ1-3; tentative D call: TRBD1 (6 bases). Germline-derived CDR1 and CDR2 are SNHLY and FYNNEI. The CDR3 contains 16 residues. Trimming left V 7 bases short and J 0 bases short, with 16 bases between. The DNA for the CDR3 is TGTGCCAGCACTCTCACAGGGACCTTCTCTGGAAACACCATATATTTT. Its translation is CASTLTGTFSGNTIYF.

The V call is TRBV28, the J call TRBJ2-1, with 8 bases aligning to TRBD1. The CDR3 sequence is 17 residues long. Per germline, CDR1 MDHEN and CDR2 SYDVKM. V gave up 2 bases and J gave up 0 bases; unmatched junction bases: 6. The DNA of the CDR3 is TGTGCCAGCAGTTTACCTGGACAGGGCAGCTCCTACAATGAGCAGTTCTTC. It yields the protein CASSLPGQGSSYNEQFF.

The V call is TRBV3-1 (or the pseudogene TRBV3-2), the J call TRBJ2-1, with 10 bases aligning to TRBD2. V trimming: 8 bases; J trimming: 4 bases; junction bases outside the gene matches: 8. The CDR3 loop spans 15 amino acids. Germline V CDR1 and CDR2: LGHDT, YNNKEL (reference sequence). In DNA form, the CDR3 reads TGTGCCAGCGGCGTAATAGCGGGAGGTTACAATGAGCAGTTCTTC. Translation gives CASGVIAGGYNEQFF.